Below are 29 T cell receptor beta chains sequenced from a single sample in a study of shared clonotypes between healthy human individuals. Only CD45RO-negative cells positively selected for CCR7 counted as naive CD8 cells, so terminally differentiated effector memory CD45RA+ cells were excluded. TCRdb's copy holds only in-frame clones and misses some; the assay was immunoSEQ multiplex PCR. The table records millions of clones, approximately 95% of them present only once. Source material: naive CD8+ T cells sorted from blood. The receptors shown here come from a man aged 18 to 29 in good health.

The chain employs TRBV5-1 and TRBJ2-7; the D call may be TRBD1 or TRBD2 (5 bases each). The CDR3 has 14 residues. Germline CDR1 is SGHRS and CDR2 is YFSETQ. V dropped 0 bases and J dropped 6 bases, with 13 bases sitting between them. CDR3 coding DNA: TGCGCCAGCAGCTTGGTGGGACCGGGCGGCGAGCAGTACTTC. The encoded protein is CASSLVGPGGEQYF.

The chain recombines TRBV28 with TRBJ2-2, with 8 bases matching TRBD2. This CDR3 comprises 16 residues. V was clipped by 0 bases and J by 2 bases; unmatched bases: 2. Germline V gene lookup returns CDR1 MDHEN and CDR2 SYDVKM. The CDR3 loop reads CASSLWLAGNTGELFF. In nucleotides, the CDR3 is TGTGCCAGCAGTTTATGGCTAGCGGGCAACACCGGGGAGCTGTTTTTT.

V and J are TRBV5-5 and TRBJ2-7; 8 bases fit TRBD1. The J segment lost 2 bases and the V segment lost 1 base, leaving 11 bases of the junction unmatched. The germline V gene encodes CDR1 SGHKS and CDR2 YYEKEE (reference sequence). This CDR3 region has 17 residues. The CDR3 sequence is CASSLFDRDRGTYEQYF. CDR3 coding DNA: TGTGCCAGCAGCTTGTTTGACCGAGACAGGGGAACCTACGAGCAGTACTTC.

The chain is built from TRBV2 and TRBJ2-3, with TRBD1 identical over 10 bases. This CDR3 region has 16 residues. CDR1 and CDR2 (germline): SNHLY, FYNNEI. Trimming took 6 bases from V and 6 from J; bases not matched to a gene: 12. CDR3 bases: TGTGCCAGCAGCTCCCCCCCGGGACAGGGGACGGATACGCAGTATTTT. Translating gives CASSSPPGQGTDTQYF. Filled out from reference TRBV2 and TRBJ2-3, the complete variable domain reads EPEVTQTPSHQVTQMGQEVILRCVPISNHLYFYWYRQILGQKVEFLVSFYNNEISEKSEIFDDQFSVERPDGSNFTLKIRSTKLEDSAMYFCASSSPPGQGTDTQYFGPGTRLTVL.

The chain employs TRBV5-6 and TRBJ2-7; possibly TRBD2 for D (6 bases). This CDR3 is 17 amino acids long. Trimming cost V 4 bases and J 2 bases, with 22 bases left between them. CDR1 and CDR2 (germline): SGHDT, YYEEEE. The CDR3 DNA reads as TGTGCCAGCAGCCCACAGGTTTCAGCGGGTTCTGCCTACGAGCAGTACTTC. Its translation is CASSPQVSAGSAYEQYF.

The chain couples TRBV7-9 to TRBJ2-3; D unclear. The germline gives CDR1 SEHNR, CDR2 FQNEAQ (reference sequence). V shed 7 bases and J shed 0 bases, with 8 bases lying between them. This CDR3 contains 13 residues. CDR3 nucleotide sequence: TGTGCCAGCACCCTTCGGAGCACAGATACGCAGTATTTT. It is translated as CASTLRSTDTQYF. The full variable domain, with the rest looked up from reference TRBV7-9 and TRBJ2-3, is DTGVSQNPRHKITKRGQNVTFRCDPISEHNRLYWYRQTLGQGPEFLTYFQNEAQLEKSRLLSDRFSAERPKGSFSTLEIQRTEQGDSAMYLCASTLRSTDTQYFGPGTRLTVL.

J is TRBJ2-7 and V is TRBV29-1; perhaps D is TRBD1 or TRBD2 (6 bases each). The CDR3 is 13 residues long. Trimming took off 3 bases at V and 2 bases at J, with 11 bases between the two ends. Germline CDR1 reads SQVTM; CDR2 reads ANQGSEA. As DNA, the CDR3 is TGCAGCGTTGAGACGGGGGCCGCCTACGAGCAGTACTTC. Its protein product is CSVETGAAYEQYF.

The rearrangement links TRBV13 to TRBJ2-2; D is ambiguous. Germline CDR1 is PRHDT and CDR2 is FYEKMQ (reference sequence). V was shortened by 3 bases and J by 3 bases, with 11 bases between the two germline ends. CDR3 length: 15 residues. This chain's CDR3 is CASSFVGSDTGELFF. The DNA of the CDR3 is TGTGCCAGCAGCTTCGTGGGCAGCGACACCGGGGAGCTGTTTTTT.

A note on this clone: This same CDR3 is encoded by further DNA sequences in the sample. J is TRBJ1-2 and V is TRBV13; D gene unclear. CDR1 and CDR2 (germline): PRHDT, FYEKMQ (reference sequence). This CDR3 contains 14 residues. V was shortened by 0 bases and J by 1 base, with 6 bases between the two germline ends. CDR3 sequence (DNA): TGTGCCAGCAGCTTAGGGGGCAGTAACTATGGCTACACCTTC. Protein product: CASSLGGSNYGYTF.

In regard to this clone: Other DNA sequences of this sample code for an identical CDR3. The J gene is TRBJ2-7, the V gene TRBV7-8, with 7 positions matching TRBD2. Germline-derived CDR1 and CDR2 are SGHVS and FQNEAQ. The CDR3 runs 13 residues. The J segment lost 4 bases and the V segment lost 0 bases, leaving 0 bases of the junction unmatched. The CDR3 bases are TGTGCCAGCAGCTTAGCGGGAGGGTACGAGCAGTACTTC. Translating it yields CASSLAGGYEQYF.

The V and J genes are TRBV2 and TRBJ1-2; D uncertain. This CDR3 is 12 amino acids long. Germline V gene sequence: CDR1 SNHLY, CDR2 FYNNEI. Trimming shortened V by 8 bases and J by 8 bases, and 15 bases separated the two germline ends. The DNA of the CDR3 is TGTGCCAGCTCAGTGGTGGGCGGCGGCTACACCTTC. Amino acid sequence: CASSVVGGGYTF.

This clone was recorded once. The chain combines TRBV27 with TRBJ1-6; D remains ambiguous. Trimming left V 6 bases short and J 4 bases short, with 10 bases between. The V gene's germline CDR1 is MNHEY and CDR2 SMNVEV (reference sequence). The CDR3 totals 14 residues. CDR3 bases: TGTGCCAGCAGGCTTAGTCGGTATAATTCACCCCTCCACTTT. Translation gives CASRLSRYNSPLHF.

The gene calls are TRBV4-1 and TRBJ2-7, with D perhaps TRBD2 (5 bases). CDR1 MGHRA and CDR2 YSYEKL come from the germline V gene. There are 16 residues in the CDR3. Trimming left V 1 base short and J 6 bases short, with 19 bases between. The CDR3 DNA reads as TGCGCCAGCAGCCAAGTTGGTCGAGGGATCCCGTCCGAGCAGTACTTC. Translation: CASSQVGRGIPSEQYF.

This rearrangement joins TRBV19 to TRBJ1-2; D ambiguous. The V and J ends lost 3 bases and 4 bases respectively, with 9 bases between them. Germline CDR1 reads LNHDA; CDR2 reads SQIVND (reference sequence). The length of the CDR3 is 13 residues. CDR3 DNA: TGTGCCAGTAGTATGGGTTCCGCCTATGGCTACACCTTC. Amino acid sequence: CASSMGSAYGYTF.

This sequence joins TRBV2 and TRBJ2-7; D unclear. Germline V gene lookup returns CDR1 SNHLY and CDR2 FYNNEI. The CDR3 has 13 amino acids. V lost 3 bases to trimming and J lost 3 bases, with 9 bases between them. CDR3 loop: CASSDSQIYEQYF. CDR3 nucleotides: TGTGCCAGCAGTGACTCGCAAATCTACGAGCAGTACTTC.

With regard to this clone: This CDR3 is also generated by other DNA sequences in the sample. CDR3 DNA: TGTGCCAGCAGTCTTAATTCCTACGAGCAGTACTTC. Translated, it gives CASSLNSYEQYF. The chain is built from TRBV27 and TRBJ2-7; D not certain. Germline V gene sequence: CDR1 MNHEY, CDR2 SMNVEV (reference sequence). There are 12 residues in the CDR3. V was shortened by 5 bases and J by 1 base, with 6 bases between the two germline ends.

The V call is TRBV4-1, the J call TRBJ1-3, with D unclear. The V and J ends lost 1 base and 3 bases respectively, with 7 bases between them. Germline loops: CDR1 MGHRA, CDR2 YSYEKL. The CDR3 totals 14 residues. CDR3 in DNA: TGCGCCAGCAGCCAAGTGGCAGGTGGAAACACCATATATTTT. Translating it yields CASSQVAGGNTIYF.

This clone was recorded once. The chain joins TRBV2 to TRBJ2-2; TRBD1 aligns across 9 bases. There are 15 residues in the CDR3. CDR1 is SNHLY, CDR2 FYNNEI, per germline. The ends lost 6 bases at V and 5 bases at J; junction bases unmatched: 7. The CDR3 spells CASSVQGARTGELFF. CDR3 DNA sequence: TGTGCCAGCAGCGTACAGGGGGCGCGTACCGGGGAGCTGTTTTTT. The whole variable domain, remainder taken from reference TRBV2 and TRBJ2-2, is EPEVTQTPSHQVTQMGQEVILRCVPISNHLYFYWYRQILGQKVEFLVSFYNNEISEKSEIFDDQFSVERPDGSNFTLKIRSTKLEDSAMYFCASSVQGARTGELFFGEGSRLTVL.

The V call is TRBV11-2, the J call TRBJ2-7; D might be TRBD1 (5 bases). V lost 5 bases and J lost 6, with 14 bases in between. Germline V lookup: CDR1 SGHAT, CDR2 FQNNGV. The CDR3 sequence is 13 residues long. The DNA for the CDR3 is TGTGCCAGCAGCCGCAGTGACACAGGCGAGCAGTACTTC. Its translation is CASSRSDTGEQYF.

The V call is TRBV27, the J call TRBJ1-2; D gene unclear. In germline, CDR1 is MNHEY, CDR2 SMNVEV (reference sequence). The CDR3 runs to 15 residues. Trimming removed 4 bases from V and 8 bases from J, with 20 bases in between. The CDR3 protein is CASSSHGGLPEGYTF. The CDR3 DNA reads TGTGCCAGCAGTTCCCACGGAGGGTTGCCTGAGGGCTACACCTTC.

The sample holds a few counts of this clone. The chain couples TRBV13 to TRBJ1-5; D may be TRBD1 (6 bases). This CDR3 spans 16 amino acids. The germline V and J ends were trimmed by 7 bases and 1 base, with 17 bases remaining between them. CDR1 and CDR2 from the germline V gene are PRHDT and FYEKMQ (reference sequence). The CDR3 here is CASTSTGSLSNQPQHF. CDR3 DNA: TGTGCCAGCACCAGTACAGGGAGTCTAAGCAATCAGCCCCAGCATTTT.

The V call is TRBV25-1, the J call TRBJ2-1; D is undetermined. V was clipped by 1 base and J by 4 bases, with 11 bases between them. The CDR3 totals 15 residues. Germline V lookup: CDR1 MGHDK, CDR2 SYGVNS. This CDR3 is CASSESTSEYNEQFF. Here the CDR3 DNA reads TGTGCCAGCAGTGAATCTACTTCGGAATACAATGAGCAGTTCTTC.

V and J are TRBV6-5 and TRBJ2-1; a weak D match, TRBD1 (5 bases). This CDR3 is 14 amino acids long. CDR1 is MNHEY, CDR2 SVGAGI, per germline. Trimming shortened V by 4 bases and J by 3 bases, and 10 bases separated the two germline ends. The CDR3 loop is CASSSAGHYNEQFF. In nucleotides, the CDR3 is TGTGCCAGCAGTTCGGCAGGGCACTACAATGAGCAGTTCTTC.

The rearrangement joins TRBV7-3 to TRBJ1-1, with 8 bases fitting TRBD1. The V gene end was trimmed by 2 bases and the J gene end by 1 base; junction bases not matched to a gene: 3. The CDR3 sequence is 15 residues long. Germline CDR1 SGHTA, CDR2 FQGTGA. In nucleotides, the CDR3 is TGTGCCAGCAGCTTATCAGGGACAGGGAACACTGAAGCTTTCTTT. Translation: CASSLSGTGNTEAFF. The whole variable domain, filled in from reference TRBV7-3 and TRBJ1-1, reads GAGVSQTPSNKVTEKGKYVELRCDPISGHTALYWYRQSLGQGPEFLIYFQGTGAADDSGLPNDRFFAVRPEGSVSTLKIQRTERGDSAVYLCASSLSGTGNTEAFFGQGTRLTVV.

This sequence joins TRBV6-1 and TRBJ2-3; D unclear. The V gene's germline CDR1 is MNHNS and CDR2 SASEGT. CDR3 size: 15 residues. V lost 2 bases and J lost 1, with 10 bases in between. The CDR3 protein is CASSETPIRTDTQYF. In DNA, the CDR3 is TGTGCCAGCAGTGAAACACCTATTCGCACAGATACGCAGTATTTT.

The chain links TRBV12-5 to TRBJ1-1; possible D gene TRBD1, 6 bases. Germline CDR1 is LGHNT and CDR2 is FRNRAP. V was cut by 6 bases and J by 7 bases, with 15 bases left in between. The CDR3 has 13 amino acids. The CDR3 loop reads CASGWGPPSEAFF. The CDR3 DNA reads as TGTGCTAGTGGGTGGGGGCCTCCTAGTGAAGCTTTCTTT.

The chain recombines TRBV30 with TRBJ1-2; TRBD1 aligns across 10 bases. Germline V CDR1 and CDR2: GTSNPN, SVGIG (reference sequence). J was trimmed by 4 bases and V by 0 bases; bases with no gene match: 5. The CDR3 has 15 residues. In DNA form, the CDR3 reads TGTGCCTGGAGTGTGCCGGGACAGGGGAGCTATGGCTACACCTTC. This translates into CAWSVPGQGSYGYTF.

As for this clone: The sample contains more than one DNA sequence encoding this CDR3. The rearrangement joins TRBV5-1 to TRBJ1-4; D not resolved. This CDR3 spans 14 amino acids. Germline loops: CDR1 SGHRS, CDR2 YFSETQ. V lost 0 bases to trimming and J lost 8 bases, with 11 bases between them. The CDR3 is CASSLEGLREKLFF. Here the CDR3 DNA reads TGCGCCAGCAGCTTGGAGGGCCTACGAGAAAAACTGTTTTTT.

The chain recombines TRBV6-1 with TRBJ2-3; D is perhaps TRBD2 (6 bases). The V and J ends lost 6 bases and 2 bases respectively, with 15 bases between them. Germline CDR1 MNHNS, CDR2 SASEGT. The CDR3 covers 15 residues. CDR3 DNA sequence: TGTGCCAGCAGCCGACTAGGTGGGAACACAGATACGCAGTATTTT. This sequence encodes CASSRLGGNTDTQYF.